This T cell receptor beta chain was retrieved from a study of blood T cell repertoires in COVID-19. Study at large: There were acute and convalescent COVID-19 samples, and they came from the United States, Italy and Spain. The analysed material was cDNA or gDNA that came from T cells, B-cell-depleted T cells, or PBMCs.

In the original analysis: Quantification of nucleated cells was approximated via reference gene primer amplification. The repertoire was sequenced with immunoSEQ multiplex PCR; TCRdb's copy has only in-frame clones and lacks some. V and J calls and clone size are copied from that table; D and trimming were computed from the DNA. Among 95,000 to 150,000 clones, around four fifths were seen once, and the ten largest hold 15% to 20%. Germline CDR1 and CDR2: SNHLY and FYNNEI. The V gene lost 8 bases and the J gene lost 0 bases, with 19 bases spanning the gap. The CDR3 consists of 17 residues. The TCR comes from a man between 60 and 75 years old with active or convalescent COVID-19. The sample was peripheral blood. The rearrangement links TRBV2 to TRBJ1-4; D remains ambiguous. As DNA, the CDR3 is TGTGCCAGCGCAGTGGTTTGGCAGATTGCAACTAATGAAAAACTGTTTTTT. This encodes CASAVVWQIATNEKLFF.